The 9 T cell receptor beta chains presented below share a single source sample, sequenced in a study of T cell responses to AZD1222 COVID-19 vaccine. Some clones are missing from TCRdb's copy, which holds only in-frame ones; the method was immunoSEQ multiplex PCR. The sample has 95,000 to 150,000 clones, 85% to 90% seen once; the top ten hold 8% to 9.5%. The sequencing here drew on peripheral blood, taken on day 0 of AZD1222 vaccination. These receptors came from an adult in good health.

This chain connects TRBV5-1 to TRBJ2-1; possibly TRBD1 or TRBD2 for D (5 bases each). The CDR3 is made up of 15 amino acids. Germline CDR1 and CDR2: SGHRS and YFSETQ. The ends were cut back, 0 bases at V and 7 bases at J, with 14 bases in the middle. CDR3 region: CASSLGRGAWNEQFF. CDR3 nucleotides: TGCGCCAGCAGCTTGGGTAGGGGAGCATGGAATGAGCAGTTCTTC. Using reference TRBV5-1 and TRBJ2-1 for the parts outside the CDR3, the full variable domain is KAGVTQTPRYLIKTRGQQVTLSCSPISGHRSVSWYQQTPGQGLQFLFEYFSETQRNKGNFPGRFSGRQFSNSRSEMNVSTLELGDSALYLCASSLGRGAWNEQFFGPGTRLTVL.

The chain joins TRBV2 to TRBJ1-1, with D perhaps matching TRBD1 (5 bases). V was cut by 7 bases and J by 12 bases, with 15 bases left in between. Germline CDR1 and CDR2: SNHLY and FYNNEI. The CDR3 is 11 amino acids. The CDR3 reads CASKWDSLSFF. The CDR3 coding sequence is TGTGCCAGCAAGTGGGACTCGTTGTCTTTCTTT.

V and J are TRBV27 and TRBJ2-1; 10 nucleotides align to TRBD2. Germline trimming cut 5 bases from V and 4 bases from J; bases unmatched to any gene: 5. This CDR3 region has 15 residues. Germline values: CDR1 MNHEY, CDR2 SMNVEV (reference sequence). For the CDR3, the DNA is TGTGCCAGCAGTCTCCCTAGCGGGAGTTACAATGAGCAGTTCTTC. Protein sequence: CASSLPSGSYNEQFF.

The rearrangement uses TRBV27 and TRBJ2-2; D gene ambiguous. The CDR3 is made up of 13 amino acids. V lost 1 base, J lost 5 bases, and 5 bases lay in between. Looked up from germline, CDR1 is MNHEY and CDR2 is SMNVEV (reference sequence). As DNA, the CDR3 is TGTGCCAGCAGTTTATTCGTGACCGGGGAGCTGTTTTTT. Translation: CASSLFVTGELFF.

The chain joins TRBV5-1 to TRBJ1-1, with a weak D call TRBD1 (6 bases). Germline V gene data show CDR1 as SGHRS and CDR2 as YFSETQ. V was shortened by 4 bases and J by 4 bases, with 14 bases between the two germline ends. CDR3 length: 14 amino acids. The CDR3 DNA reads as TGCGCCAGCAGCCCGAGGGGGGGTGGCACTGAAGCTTTCTTT. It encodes CASSPRGGGTEAFF.

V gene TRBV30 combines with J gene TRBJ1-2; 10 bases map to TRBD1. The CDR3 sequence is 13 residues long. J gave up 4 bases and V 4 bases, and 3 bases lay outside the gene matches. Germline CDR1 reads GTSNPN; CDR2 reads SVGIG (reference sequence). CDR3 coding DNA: TGTGCCTGGATGAGACAGGGGGCCTATGGCTACACCTTC. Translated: CAWMRQGAYGYTF. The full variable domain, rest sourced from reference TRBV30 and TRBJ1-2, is SQTIHQWPATLVQPVGSPLSLECTVEGTSNPNLYWYRQAAGRGLQLLFYSVGIGQISSEVPQNLSASRPQDRQFILSSKKLLLSDSGFYLCAWMRQGAYGYTFGSGTRLTVV.

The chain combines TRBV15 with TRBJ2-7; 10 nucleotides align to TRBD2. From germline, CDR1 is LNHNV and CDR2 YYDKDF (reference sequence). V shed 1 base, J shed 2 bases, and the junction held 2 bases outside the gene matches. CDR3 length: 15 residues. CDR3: CATSRVAGGTYEQYF. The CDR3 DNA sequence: TGTGCCACCAGCAGAGTAGCGGGAGGAACCTACGAGCAGTACTTC.

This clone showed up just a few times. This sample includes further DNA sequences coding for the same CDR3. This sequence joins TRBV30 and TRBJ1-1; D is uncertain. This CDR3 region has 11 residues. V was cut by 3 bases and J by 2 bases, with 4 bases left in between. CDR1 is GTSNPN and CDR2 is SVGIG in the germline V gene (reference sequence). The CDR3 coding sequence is TGTGCCTGGAGAGAAAACACTGAAGCTTTCTTT. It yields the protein CAWRENTEAFF.

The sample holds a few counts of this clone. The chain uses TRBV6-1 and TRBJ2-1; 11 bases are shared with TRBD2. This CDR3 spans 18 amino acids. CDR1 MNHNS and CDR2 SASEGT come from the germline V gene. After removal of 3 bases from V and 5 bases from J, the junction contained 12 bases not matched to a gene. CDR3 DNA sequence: TGTGCCAGCAGTGATAAGGTCCTGGGACTAGCGGACCACAATGAGCAGTTCTTC. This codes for CASSDKVLGLADHNEQFF.